The 5 T cell receptor beta chains reported below all come from one sample, sequenced in a study of shared clonotypes between healthy human individuals. Sequencing was performed with immunoSEQ multiplex PCR; in TCRdb, only in-frame clones are kept and a portion is missing. In the table there are millions of clones, 85% to 95% of which are singletons. Sequenced material: naive CD4+ T cells sorted from blood. Subset indicated: CD45RA+ positively selected. Receptor source: a man younger than 35 in good health.

This sequence joins TRBV30 and TRBJ2-7; TRBD2 agrees at 9 bases. Trimming cost V 3 bases and J 2 bases; bases outside gene matches: 5. This CDR3 has 14 residues. Per germline, CDR1 GTSNPN and CDR2 SVGIG (reference sequence). CDR3 sequence: CAWRLAGATYEQYF. The DNA of the CDR3 is TGTGCCTGGAGACTAGCGGGTGCAACCTACGAGCAGTACTTC.

This clone was detected only once. The CDR3 sequence is CASAAGTGYSDTQYF. As DNA, the CDR3 is TGCGCCAGCGCGGCCGGGACAGGGTATTCCGATACGCAGTATTTT. The V gene is TRBV4-1, the J gene TRBJ2-3; 9 positions agree with TRBD1. Germline V gene sequence: CDR1 MGHRA, CDR2 YSYEKL. The V gene end was trimmed by 8 bases and the J gene end by 6 bases; junction bases not matched to a gene: 12. This CDR3 spans 15 amino acids.

The V call is TRBV4-3, the J call TRBJ2-7; TRBD1 agrees at 7 bases. The CDR3 runs to 14 residues. The junction had 2 bases not matched to a gene; V was cut back by 2 bases and J by 1 base. In germline, CDR1 is LGHNA, CDR2 YSLEER. CDR3 nucleotide sequence: TGCGCCAGCAGCCAACCGGACAGGTCCTACGAGCAGTACTTC. Translation: CASSQPDRSYEQYF.

The rearrangement uses TRBV5-1 and TRBJ1-6; 9 bases match TRBD1. V was clipped by 2 bases and J by 7 bases; unmatched bases: 10. CDR1 is SGHRS, CDR2 YFSETQ, per germline. The CDR3 extends over 17 amino acids. The CDR3 bases are TGCGCCAGCAGCTTAAGCCCCGGGACAGGGAAAAATTCACCCCTCCACTTT. Translated, it gives CASSLSPGTGKNSPLHF.

As for this clone: A read error may produce the germline difference seen at one junction end. The CDR3 nucleotides are TGTGCTAGCAGCACGGGACTAGCGGCCCAAGAGACCCAGTACTTC. Translation gives CASSTGLAAQETQYF. V gene TRBV7-7 combines with J gene TRBJ2-5, with 11 positions matching TRBD2. CDR1 is SSHAT and CDR2 is FNYEAQ in the germline V gene (reference sequence). This CDR3 has 15 amino acids.